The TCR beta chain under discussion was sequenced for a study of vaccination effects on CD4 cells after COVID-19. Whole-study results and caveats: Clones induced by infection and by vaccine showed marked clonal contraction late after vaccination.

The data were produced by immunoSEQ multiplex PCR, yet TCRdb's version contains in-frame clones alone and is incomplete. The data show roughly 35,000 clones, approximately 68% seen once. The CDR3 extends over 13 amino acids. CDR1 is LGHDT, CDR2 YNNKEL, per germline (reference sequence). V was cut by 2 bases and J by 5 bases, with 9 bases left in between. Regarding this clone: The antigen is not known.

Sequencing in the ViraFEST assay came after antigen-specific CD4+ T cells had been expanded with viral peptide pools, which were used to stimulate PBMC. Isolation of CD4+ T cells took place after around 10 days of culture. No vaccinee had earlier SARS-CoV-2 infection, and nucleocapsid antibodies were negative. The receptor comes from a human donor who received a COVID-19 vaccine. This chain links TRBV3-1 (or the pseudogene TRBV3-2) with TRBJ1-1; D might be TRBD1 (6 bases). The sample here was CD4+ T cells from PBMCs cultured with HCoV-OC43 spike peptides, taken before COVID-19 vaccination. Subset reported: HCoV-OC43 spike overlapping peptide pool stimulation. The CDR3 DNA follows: TGTGCCAGCAGCCAATGGCAGGGGACTGAAGCTTTCTTT. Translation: CASSQWQGTEAFF.